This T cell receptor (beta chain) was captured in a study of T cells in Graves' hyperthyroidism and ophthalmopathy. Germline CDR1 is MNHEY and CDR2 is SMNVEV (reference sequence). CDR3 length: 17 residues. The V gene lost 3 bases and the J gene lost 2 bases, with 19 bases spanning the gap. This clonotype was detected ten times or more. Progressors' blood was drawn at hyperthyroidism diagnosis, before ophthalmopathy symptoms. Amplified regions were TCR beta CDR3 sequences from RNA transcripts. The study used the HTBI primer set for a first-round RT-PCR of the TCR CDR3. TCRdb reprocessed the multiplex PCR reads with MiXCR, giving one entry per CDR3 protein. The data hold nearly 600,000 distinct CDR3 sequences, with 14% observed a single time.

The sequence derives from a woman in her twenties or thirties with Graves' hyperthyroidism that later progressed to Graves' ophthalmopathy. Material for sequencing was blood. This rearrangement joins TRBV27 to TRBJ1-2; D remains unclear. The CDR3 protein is CASSFVHRLGLNYGYTF. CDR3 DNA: TGTGCCAGCAGTTTCGTTCATCGACTGGGGTTGAACTATGGCTACACCTTC.